This T cell receptor beta chain came from a study of human T cells and chemical hapten exposure. On the study more broadly: Sensitization involved placing 2% DPC onto an approximately 2 cm by approximately 2 cm region of upper inner arm skin. Upper-back patches of 0.01% DPC were read at 6 days. Cases of alopecia areata, totalis or universalis occurred in a predominantly female patient group.

Documented time point: patch test 1, 2 weeks after DPC sensitization. Treatment defined: therapeutic diphenylcyclopropenone sensitization with weekly scalp DPC. This clonotype was found many times. Original processing notes: Per-sample TCR counts ranged from about 23,224 to 750,000, median around 96,000. TCRdb independently ran MiXCR on the RACE reads; one entry per CDR3 protein. The V and J calls shown here were made by TCRdb, not taken from the authors' results. This table has some 79,000 distinct CDR3 sequences, 7.5% to 9.5% appearing once. The ends were cut back, 6 bases at V and 0 bases at J, with 12 bases in the middle. The CDR3 consists of 15 residues.

This sequence originates from a woman aged 30 to 39 with alopecia areata. Some clones in this sample may be carry-over from other donors' samples. The J gene is TRBJ1-3, the V gene TRBV12-3 or TRBV12-4; tentative D call: TRBD1 (5 bases). The sample was whole blood, taken in connection with sensitization to the hapten diphenylcyclopropenone (DPC). DNA of the CDR3: TGTGCCAGCAGGGTTACAGGAGTCTCTGGAAACACCATATATTTT. It translates to CASRVTGVSGNTIYF.